One and the same sample provided the 27 T cell receptor beta chains below, sequenced in a study of blood T cell repertoires in COVID-19. Generated by immunoSEQ multiplex PCR, the TCRdb table keeps only in-frame clones and is missing some. This table holds around 200,000 clones, around nine tenths found once. Material: peripheral blood. The receptors here all came from a woman between 18 and 29 years old who had recovered from COVID-19.

The chain links TRBV18 to TRBJ2-1; D possibly corresponds to TRBD1 (5 bases). CDR1 is KGHSH, CDR2 LQKENI, per germline. The V end lost 0 bases, the J end lost 3 bases, and 15 bases lay between the germline ends. CDR3 length equals 17 residues. CDR3 in amino acids: CASSPPSQGWGYNEQFF. The CDR3 bases are TGTGCCAGCTCACCACCTAGCCAGGGTTGGGGCTACAATGAGCAGTTCTTC.

The chain has TRBV20-1 and TRBJ2-7, with a possible D match to TRBD1 (6 bases). The CDR3 is made up of 13 amino acids. CDR1 and CDR2 (germline): DFQATT, SNEGSKA (reference sequence). V was cut by 3 bases and J by 2 bases, with 11 bases left in between. This chain's CDR3 is CSASEDSPYEQYV. CDR3 nucleotides: TGCAGTGCTAGTGAGGACAGTCCCTACGAGCAGTACGTC.

The rearrangement joins TRBV7-9 to TRBJ1-4; D is possibly TRBD1 (6 bases). The CDR3 is 15 amino acids. The germline V and J ends were trimmed by 4 bases and 4 bases, with 13 bases remaining between them. CDR1 and CDR2 (germline): SEHNR, FQNEAQ (reference sequence). The CDR3 DNA sequence: TGTGCCAGCAGCTCTAACAGGGAGTATAATGAAAAACTGTTTTTT. Amino acids: CASSSNREYNEKLFF.

The chain's CDR3 is CASSDKLAGGYEQYV. In DNA form, the CDR3 reads TGTGCCAGCAGTGATAAATTAGCGGGAGGGTACGAGCAGTACGTC. The V call is TRBV2, the J call TRBJ2-7; 11 bases are shared with TRBD2. The germline V gene has CDR1 SNHLY and CDR2 FYNNEI. The CDR3 sequence is 15 residues long. V lost 3 bases to trimming and J lost 4 bases; unmatched junction nucleotides: 5.

The genes are TRBV27 and TRBJ2-1; 8 bases are a match to TRBD2. The CDR3 consists of 15 residues. The ends lost 2 bases at V and 7 bases at J; junction bases unmatched: 7. In germline, CDR1 is MNHEY, CDR2 SMNVEV (reference sequence). The CDR3 sequence: CASSLTGGARNEQFF. The CDR3 DNA reads TGTGCCAGCAGTTTAACGGGGGGGGCCAGGAATGAGCAGTTCTTC.

The genes are TRBV5-5 and TRBJ2-7; TRBD2 aligns across 11 bases. V gave up 4 bases and J gave up 6 bases; unmatched junction bases: 9. This CDR3 spans 15 amino acids. CDR1 SGHKS and CDR2 YYEKEE come from the germline V gene (reference sequence). In DNA form, the CDR3 reads TGTGCCAGCAGCCCTCAGACTAGCGGGGTTTTCGAGCAGTACTTC. Protein product: CASSPQTSGVFEQYF.

The table lists this clone with a count of one. This chain connects TRBV7-9 to TRBJ2-1; D may be TRBD2 (6 bases). The V gene's germline CDR1 is SEHNR and CDR2 FQNEAQ (reference sequence). V lost 4 bases and J 7 bases, leaving 8 bases between the germline ends. This CDR3 has 12 residues. In DNA, the CDR3 is TGTGCCAGCAGCTGGAGCGGGAATGAGCAGTTCTTC. Its translation is CASSWSGNEQFF.

The chain combines TRBV29-1 with TRBJ2-3, with TRBD1 matching 10 bases. This CDR3 has 15 residues. In germline, CDR1 is SQVTM, CDR2 ANQGSEA. J gave up 6 bases and V 7 bases, and 13 bases lay outside the gene matches. CDR3 loop: CSAKQGTGALDTQYF. The CDR3 region has the DNA TGCAGCGCCAAACAAGGGACAGGGGCGCTGGATACGCAGTATTTT.

The V call is TRBV24-1, the J call TRBJ1-1; 7 bases line up with TRBD1. The J segment lost 4 bases and the V segment lost 4 bases, leaving 11 bases of the junction unmatched. Per germline, CDR1 KGHDR and CDR2 SFDVKD. This CDR3 region has 16 residues. The CDR3 DNA reads as TGTGCCACCAGTGACCCCGGGACAGTGGGAACCACTGAAGCTTTCTTT. It is translated as CATSDPGTVGTTEAFF.

The V and J genes are TRBV27 and TRBJ1-1, with D possibly TRBD1 on 6 matching bases. The CDR3 extends over 14 amino acids. Germline V gives CDR1 MNHEY, CDR2 SMNVEV (reference sequence). The V end was cut by 8 bases, the J end by 11 bases, with 24 bases between. CDR3 in DNA: TGTGCCAGCGTTCCTATGGGGGGGCCCCGATTGGCTTTCTTT. Amino acids: CASVPMGGPRLAFF.

The V and J genes are TRBV7-9 and TRBJ1-2, with D possibly being TRBD1 (6 bases). Germline V lookup: CDR1 SEHNR, CDR2 FQNEAQ (reference sequence). V was cut by 6 bases and J by 3 bases, with 23 bases left in between. This CDR3 spans 17 amino acids. CDR3 coding DNA: TGTGCCAGCAGTCCCATTACAGGGAGATTGCAGGACTATGGCTACACCTTC. Translation: CASSPITGRLQDYGYTF.

This chain links TRBV7-2 with TRBJ1-4; D may be TRBD1 (6 bases). The V end lost 4 bases, the J end lost 2 bases, and 11 bases lay between the germline ends. The V gene's germline CDR1 is SGHTA and CDR2 FQGNSA. This CDR3 has 15 amino acids. This CDR3 reads CASSSTGQTNEKLFF. In DNA form, the CDR3 reads TGTGCCAGCAGCTCAACCGGACAGACTAATGAAAAACTGTTTTTT.

V usage is TRBV2 and J usage is TRBJ1-4; 8 bases are shared with TRBD1. The CDR3 is made up of 16 amino acids. Looked up from germline, CDR1 is SNHLY and CDR2 is FYNNEI. The junction had 5 bases not matched to a gene; V was cut back by 5 bases and J by 0 bases. DNA of the CDR3: TGTGCCAGCAGTTGGCAGGGGGCAGCAACTAATGAAAAACTGTTTTTT. This encodes CASSWQGAATNEKLFF.

The chain couples TRBV2 to TRBJ2-7; tentatively, D is TRBD2 (6 bases). The CDR3 length is 14 residues. V lost 6 bases and J 0 bases, leaving 12 bases between the germline ends. Germline assignment: CDR1 SNHLY and CDR2 FYNNEI. CDR3 loop: CASREEGSSYEQYF. As DNA, the CDR3 is TGTGCCAGCAGAGAGGAGGGGAGCTCCTACGAGCAGTACTTC.

The chain links TRBV6-6 to TRBJ1-4, with TRBD1 matching over 7 bases. The trim removed 2 bases at V and 15 bases at J, leaving 3 bases unmatched. The CDR3 is 11 amino acids. Germline lookup yields CDR1 MNHNY and CDR2 SVGAGI (reference sequence). The CDR3 region is CASSYPGQVFF. The CDR3 DNA reads as TGTGCCAGCAGTTACCCCGGACAGGTGTTTTTT.

The chain uses TRBV2 and TRBJ1-2, with no clear D. The CDR3 spans 13 residues. V was trimmed by 10 bases and J by 1 base, leaving 13 bases between them. Germline loops: CDR1 SNHLY, CDR2 FYNNEI. The CDR3 DNA reads as TGTGCCACCCAGTCAGGCTATAACTATGGCTACACCTTC. Amino acid sequence: CATQSGYNYGYTF.

This clone came up once. The chain recombines TRBV12-5 with TRBJ1-1, with TRBD1 identical over 7 bases. The CDR3 spans 13 residues. Per the germline V gene, CDR1 is LGHNT and CDR2 is FRNRAP. With 2 bases clipped from V and 5 bases from J, the junction kept 2 bases outside the gene matches. The CDR3 nucleotides are TGTGCTAGTGGTTTGTCAGGGGGAACTGAAGCTTTCTTT. This encodes CASGLSGGTEAFF.

This clone was counted only a few times. This sequence joins TRBV14 and TRBJ2-2, with TRBD2 matching 8 bases. Germline CDR1 reads SGHDN; CDR2 reads FVKESK. Trimming took 2 bases from V and 1 from J; bases not matched to a gene: 9. This CDR3 spans 18 amino acids. The CDR3 loop reads CASSQRWLAGRNTGELFF. DNA for the CDR3: TGTGCCAGCAGCCAAAGATGGTTAGCGGGACGGAACACCGGGGAGCTGTTTTTT.

The rearrangement uses TRBV20-1 and TRBJ1-2; TRBD1 might be the D (6 bases). Per the germline V gene, CDR1 is DFQATT and CDR2 is SNEGSKA (reference sequence). CDR3 length: 10 amino acids. Trimming left V 5 bases short and J 8 bases short, with 9 bases between. The CDR3 loop reads CSAHRAGYTF. The CDR3 DNA reads as TGCAGTGCTCACAGGGCCGGCTACACCTTC.

This chain joins TRBV27 and TRBJ1-1, with D possibly being TRBD1 (5 bases). The V and J ends lost 3 bases and 0 bases respectively, with 11 bases between them. The CDR3 sequence is 15 residues long. Germline CDR1 MNHEY, CDR2 SMNVEV (reference sequence). CDR3 sequence reads: CASSLGGLMNTEAFF. CDR3 nucleotides: TGTGCCAGCAGTTTGGGGGGACTCATGAACACTGAAGCTTTCTTT.

In DNA, the CDR3 is TGTGCCAGCAGTTGGCAGGGGGCACTCACTGAAGCTTTCTTT. Translating gives CASSWQGALTEAFF. The genes are TRBV28 and TRBJ1-1; 8 bases are shared with TRBD1. Germline assignment: CDR1 MDHEN and CDR2 SYDVKM. This CDR3 comprises 14 residues. Germline trimming cut 4 bases from V and 4 bases from J; bases unmatched to any gene: 5.

The V and J genes are TRBV6-5 and TRBJ2-5; 11 bases match TRBD2. The CDR3 is made up of 15 amino acids. The J segment lost 4 bases and the V segment lost 6 bases, leaving 7 bases of the junction unmatched. Germline V CDR1 and CDR2: MNHEY, SVGAGI. The CDR3 here is CASRILAGGGETQYF. The CDR3 DNA is TGTGCCAGCAGGATTCTAGCGGGGGGCGGAGAGACCCAGTACTTC.

The chain joins TRBV24-1 to TRBJ2-6, with D perhaps TRBD1 (5 bases). Trimming took 3 bases from V and 0 from J, leaving 14 bases between them. Germline V gene lookup returns CDR1 KGHDR and CDR2 SFDVKD. The CDR3 runs 18 residues. The CDR3 nucleotides read TGTGCCACCAGTGATCCAGGCCAGGGTGGCTCTGGGGCCAACGTCCTGACTTTC. This codes for CATSDPGQGGSGANVLTF.

The V and J genes are TRBV9 and TRBJ2-3; TRBD2 matches at 12 bases. The CDR3 covers 18 residues. Germline V gives CDR1 SGDLS, CDR2 YYNGEE. Unmatched junction bases numbered 7, after V lost 0 bases and J lost 2 bases. Written as DNA, the CDR3 is TGTGCCAGCAGCGTAGAGGCTAGCGGGGGGGCCGTCACAGATACGCAGTATTTT. Its translation: CASSVEASGGAVTDTQYF.

The rearrangement links TRBV9 to TRBJ1-3; 8 positions agree with TRBD1. The CDR3 totals 16 residues. CDR1 is SGDLS and CDR2 is YYNGEE in the germline V gene. Trimming removed 0 bases from V and 0 bases from J; junction bases left unmatched: 2. CDR3 sequence reads: CASSVEGQGSGNTIYF. The CDR3 DNA reads TGTGCCAGCAGCGTAGAAGGACAGGGCTCTGGAAACACCATATATTTT.

This chain connects TRBV4-1 to TRBJ1-2, with TRBD1 as a possible D gene (6 bases). The CDR3 extends over 14 amino acids. The V end was cut by 1 base, the J end by 4 bases, with 10 bases between. Germline V gene sequence: CDR1 MGHRA, CDR2 YSYEKL. The CDR3 DNA follows: TGCGCCAGCAGCCAAGGGGACAACTTCTATGGCTACACCTTC. Its translation is CASSQGDNFYGYTF.

The V and J genes are TRBV10-3 and TRBJ2-1; 7 bases agree with TRBD2. J gave up 4 bases and V 4 bases, and 10 bases lay outside the gene matches. CDR3 length equals 16 residues. Germline V gene data show CDR1 as ENHRY and CDR2 as SYGVKD. The CDR3 sequence is CAISGVTPAGYNEQFF. The CDR3 DNA reads TGTGCCATCAGTGGCGTGACTCCAGCGGGGTACAATGAGCAGTTCTTC.